The clone carrying this TCR beta chain was found once. Seattle's enrolled individuals joined amid active infection and were then monitored longitudinally. The sample belongs to a study of blood T cell repertoires in COVID-19. At the level of the study: Sites across the United States, Italy and Spain contributed samples from acute and convalescent COVID-19. The cDNA or gDNA used as material had been derived from T cells, B-cell-depleted T cells, or PBMCs.

V was pared by 1 base and J by 7 bases, with 10 bases between. This CDR3 has 14 amino acids. Germline CDR1 and CDR2: SGHTA and FQGNSA. Assay: immunoSEQ multiplex PCR; the TCRdb copy retains only in-frame clones and omits some. This repertoire shows 95,000 to 150,000 clones, nearly 90% found once; its top ten account for 3.8%. V usage is TRBV7-2 and J usage is TRBJ1-4; D gene unclear. The specimen was peripheral blood. The sequence came from a woman aged 60-70 years with COVID-19, enrolled during active disease. The DNA of the CDR3 is TGTGCCAGCAGCTTAGGCGGGGTGGTTGAAAAACTGTTTTTT. Protein sequence: CASSLGGVVEKLFF.